This T cell receptor beta chain originates from a study of T cells in Graves' hyperthyroidism and ophthalmopathy (dated by TCRdb to about 2019). About the study as a whole: TCR V-J signatures able to tell the groups apart were searched for in a discovery cohort of more than 90 patients, of whom about 40 had Graves' ophthalmopathy and roughly 58 had stable Graves' hyperthyroidism. Prospective prediction of ophthalmopathy was tested in an independent validation cohort of fewer than 20 hyperthyroidism patients and around 16 patients who later progressed to ophthalmopathy. The roughly 94 discovery patients were randomly divided into training and test sets at a 7:3 ratio. The study also compared thyroid tissue and blood T-cell repertoires from more than 5 Graves' hyperthyroidism patients. After sampling, hyperthyroidism patients received methimazole starting at 30 mg daily, and ophthalmopathy patients received high-dose intravenous methylprednisolone. The paper reports TCR Vbeta CDR3 sequencing of approximately 140 peripheral blood samples: under 45 ophthalmopathy, 75 to 80 hyperthyroidism and around 17 progressor patients. Beyond this particular receptor, the publication reports: In validation, the model predicted progression to ophthalmopathy with roughly 70% sensitivity and less than 80% specificity, a median of 6.5 months before onset. A model built on a 13 V-J signature distinguished ophthalmopathy from stable hyperthyroidism, reaching about 88% sensitivity and 81% to 83% specificity in cross-validation and 80%/75% in testing. Most expanded thyroid clonotypes (frequency above 0.001) were also detected in blood, a finding suggesting that blood repertoires may reflect thyroid immune responses. Sample size was not statistically predetermined, and blinding of investigators to group allocation was not performed.

In its sample, this clonotype was seen many times. There is no known antigen for this receptor. No base-level quality is on record; no much larger clone is a single base apart. A patient counted as having stable Graves' hyperthyroidism if no progression to ophthalmopathy occurred over 18 months of follow-up. Hyperthyroidism patients were aged 18 to 65 years and newly diagnosed, with disease duration of less than 2 months. The study excluded patients with uncontrolled infections, other autoimmune diseases, pregnancy or lactation. Diagnoses relied on clinical symptoms, serum thyroxine and TRAb, thyroid ultrasound and orbital computed tomography. Total RNA was extracted using Trizol reagent, and RNA quality was assessed on an Agilent 2100 Bioanalyzer. Trimming removed 5 bases from V and 2 bases from J; the gene matches leave 7 bases unexplained. CDR1 and CDR2, per the germline V gene, are SGHTA and FQGNSA. The CDR3 runs 15 residues from the cysteine to the phenylalanine. Only the CDR3 portion is preserved as DNA: 45 bases, with reading frame beginning at the first base.

TCR beta CDR3 regions were amplified from RNA transcripts. The TCR CDR3 was subjected to a first round of RT-PCR using the HTBI primer set and the Qiagen OneStep RT-PCR kit. The libraries were constructed in a second round of multiplex PCR and then size-selected and purified. Paired-end sequencing of the libraries was performed with 100 bp reads on an Illumina HiSeq2000. On the study's bioinformatics: SOAPnuke was used to process the raw data, removing reads that contained adapters or uncalled bases, had a mean Phred below 15, or lacked an exact match to the constant primer or identifier. COPE v1.2.5 was used to merge high-quality paired reads, and clonotypes were defined as unique nucleotide sequences. MiTCR v1.1 was used to align the clonotypes against IMGT TRBV, TRBD and TRBJ reference segments. Only V-J combinations with frequency above 0.0001, covering 99% to 99.2% of repertoires, were analysed. The TCS score was defined as the ratio of F50 (clonal expansion) to E x V (chaos), calculated using BLOSUM62-based TCRdist between CDR3 peptides within each V-J. Welch's t-statistics and random forest reduced roughly 530 V-J features to 13, which were used in a naive Bayes classifier (R e1071). The public reads were reanalyzed by TCRdb: fastp trimming at Q25, MiXCR alignment, in-frame beta chains only. Identical CDR3 protein sequences are pooled into one entry, listed with their most common genes and DNA. The V and J calls, along with clone size, are taken from TCRdb and not from the paper's own processing. This sample comprises about 540,000 distinct CDR3 sequences, about half of them detected only once. Approximately 8.2% of the sample is held by the ten biggest clonotypes.

The TCR sequence derives from a woman in her late teens or twenties with Graves' hyperthyroidism. Donor details come from another sample of the same person, matched by shared clones. Specimen: peripheral blood or thyroid tissue (not recorded which). Recombination linked TRBV7-2 to TRBJ2-7; TRBD1 lines up with 9 middle nucleotides. The nucleotide sequence reads TGTGCCAGCAGCCAAGGGACAGGGATAACCTACGAGCAGTACTTC. The translation is CASSQGTGITYEQYF. Beyond the CDR3, the reference TRBV7-2 and TRBJ2-7 genes provide the residues; the full variable domain reads: GAGVSQSPSNKVTEKGKDVELRCDPISGHTALYWYRQSLGQGLEFLIYFQGNSAPDKSGLPSDRFSAERTGGSVSTLTIQRTQQEDSAVYLCASSQGTGITYEQYFGPGTRLTVT.